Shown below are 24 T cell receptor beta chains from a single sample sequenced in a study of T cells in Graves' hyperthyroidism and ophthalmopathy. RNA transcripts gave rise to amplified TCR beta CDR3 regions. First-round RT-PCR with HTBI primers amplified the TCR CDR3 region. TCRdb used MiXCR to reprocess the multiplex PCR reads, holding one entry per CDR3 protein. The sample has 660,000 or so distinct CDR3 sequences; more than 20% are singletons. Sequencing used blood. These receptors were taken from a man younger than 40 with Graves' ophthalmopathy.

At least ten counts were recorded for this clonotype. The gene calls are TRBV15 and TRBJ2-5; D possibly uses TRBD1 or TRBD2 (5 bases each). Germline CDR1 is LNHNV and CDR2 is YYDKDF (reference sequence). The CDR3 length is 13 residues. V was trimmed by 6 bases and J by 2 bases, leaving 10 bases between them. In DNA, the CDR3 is TGTGCCACCAGACCGGGACCACAAGAGACCCAGTACTTC. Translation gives CATRPGPQETQYF.

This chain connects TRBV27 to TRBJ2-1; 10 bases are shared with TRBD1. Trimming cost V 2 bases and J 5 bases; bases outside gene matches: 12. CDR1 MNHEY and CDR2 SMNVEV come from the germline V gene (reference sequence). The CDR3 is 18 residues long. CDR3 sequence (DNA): TGTGCCAGCAGTTTACCCGGGACAGGGGCACCCGGTAACAATGAGCAGTTCTTC. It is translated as CASSLPGTGAPGNNEQFF.

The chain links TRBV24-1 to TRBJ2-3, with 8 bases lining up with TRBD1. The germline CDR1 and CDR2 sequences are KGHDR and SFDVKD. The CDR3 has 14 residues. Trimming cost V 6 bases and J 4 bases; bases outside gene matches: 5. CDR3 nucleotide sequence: TGTGCCACCAGTAGGGACAGGATTTCAGATACGCAGTATTTT. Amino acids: CATSRDRISDTQYF.

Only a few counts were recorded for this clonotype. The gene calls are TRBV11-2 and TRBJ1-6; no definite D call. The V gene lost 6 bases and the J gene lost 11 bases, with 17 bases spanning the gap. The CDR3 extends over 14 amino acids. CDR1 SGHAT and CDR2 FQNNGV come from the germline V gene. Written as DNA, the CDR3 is TGTGCCAGCAGTCGATTTGGGGAGACGACACCCCTCCACTTT. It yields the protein CASSRFGETTPLHF. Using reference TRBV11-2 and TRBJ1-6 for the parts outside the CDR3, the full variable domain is EAGVAQSPRYKIIEKRQSVAFWCNPISGHATLYWYQQILGQGPKLLIQFQNNGVVDDSQLPKDRFSAERLKGVDSTLKIQPAKLEDSAVYLCASSRFGETTPLHFGNGTRLTVT.

CDR3 protein: CASSDPSGREDTQYF. The CDR3 coding sequence is TGTGCCAGCAGCGACCCTAGCGGGAGGGAAGATACGCAGTATTTT. The rearrangement uses TRBV7-9 and TRBJ2-3, with TRBD2 identical over 12 bases. Germline CDR1 and CDR2: SEHNR and FQNEAQ (reference sequence). V shed 5 bases, J shed 5 bases, and the junction held 5 bases outside the gene matches. The CDR3 contains 15 residues.

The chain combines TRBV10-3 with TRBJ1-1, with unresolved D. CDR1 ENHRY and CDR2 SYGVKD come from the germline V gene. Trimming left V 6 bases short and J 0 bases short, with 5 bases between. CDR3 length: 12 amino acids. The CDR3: CAIRDLNTEAFF. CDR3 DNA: TGTGCCATCAGGGATTTGAACACTGAAGCTTTCTTT.

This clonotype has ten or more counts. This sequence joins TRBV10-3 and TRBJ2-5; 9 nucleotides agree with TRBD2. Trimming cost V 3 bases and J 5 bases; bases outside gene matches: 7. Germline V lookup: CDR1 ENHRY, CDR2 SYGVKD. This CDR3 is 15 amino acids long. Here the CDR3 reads CAISDGGRAGETQYF. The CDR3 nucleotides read TGTGCCATCAGTGATGGCGGGAGGGCAGGGGAGACCCAGTACTTC.

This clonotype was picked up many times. The CDR3 DNA sequence: TGTGCCAGCAGTTTACCCCTTTCACGGAGCTTATCCTACAATGAGCAGTTCTTC. Translation gives CASSLPLSRSLSYNEQFF. The chain couples TRBV28 to TRBJ2-1; no clear D gene. The germline gives CDR1 MDHEN, CDR2 SYDVKM. There are 18 residues in the CDR3. V gave up 2 bases and J gave up 1 base, with 18 bases separating them. The whole variable domain, remainder taken from reference TRBV28 and TRBJ2-1, is DVKVTQSSRYLVKRTGEKVFLECVQDMDHENMFWYRQDPGLGLRLIYFSYDVKMKEKGDIPEGYSVSREKKERFSLILESASTNQTSMYLCASSLPLSRSLSYNEQFFGPGTRLTVL.

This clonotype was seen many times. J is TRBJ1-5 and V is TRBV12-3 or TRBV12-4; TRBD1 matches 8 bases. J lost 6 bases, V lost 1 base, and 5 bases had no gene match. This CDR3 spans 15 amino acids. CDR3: CASSLGGQVGQPQHF. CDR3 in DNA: TGTGCCAGCAGTTTAGGGGGACAGGTTGGTCAGCCCCAGCATTTT.

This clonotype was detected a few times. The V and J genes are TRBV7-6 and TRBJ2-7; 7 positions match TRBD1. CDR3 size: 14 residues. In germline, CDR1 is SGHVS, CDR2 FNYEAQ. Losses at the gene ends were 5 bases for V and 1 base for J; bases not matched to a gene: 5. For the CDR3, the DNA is TGTGCCAGCAGCGACCGACAGGGTTCCTACGAGCAGTACTTC. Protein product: CASSDRQGSYEQYF.

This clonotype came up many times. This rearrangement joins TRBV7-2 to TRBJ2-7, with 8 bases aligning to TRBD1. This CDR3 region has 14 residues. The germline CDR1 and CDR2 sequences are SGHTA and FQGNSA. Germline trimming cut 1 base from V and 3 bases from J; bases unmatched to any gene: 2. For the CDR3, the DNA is TGTGCCAGCAGCTTAGGGACAGGGTTCTACGAGCAGTACTTC. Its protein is CASSLGTGFYEQYF.

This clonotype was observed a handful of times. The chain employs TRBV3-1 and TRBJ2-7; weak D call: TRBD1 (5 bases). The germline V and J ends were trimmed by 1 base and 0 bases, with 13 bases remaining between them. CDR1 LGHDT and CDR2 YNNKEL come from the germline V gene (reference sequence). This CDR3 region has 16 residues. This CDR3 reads CASSQVGETDSYEQYF. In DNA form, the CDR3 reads TGTGCCAGCAGCCAAGTTGGAGAGACAGACTCCTACGAGCAGTACTTC.

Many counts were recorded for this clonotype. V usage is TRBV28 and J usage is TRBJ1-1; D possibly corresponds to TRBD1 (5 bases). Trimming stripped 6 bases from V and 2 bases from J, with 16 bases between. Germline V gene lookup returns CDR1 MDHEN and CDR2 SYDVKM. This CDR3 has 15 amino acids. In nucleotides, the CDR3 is TGTGCCAGCAGATCTCAAAAGACAGCTAACACTGAAGCTTTCTTT. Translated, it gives CASRSQKTANTEAFF.

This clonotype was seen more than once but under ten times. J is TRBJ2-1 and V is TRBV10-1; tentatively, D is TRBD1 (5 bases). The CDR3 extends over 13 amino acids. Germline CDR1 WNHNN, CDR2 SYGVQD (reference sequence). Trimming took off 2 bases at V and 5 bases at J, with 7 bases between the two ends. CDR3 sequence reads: CASSERQNNEQFF. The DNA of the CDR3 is TGCGCCAGCAGTGAGAGACAGAACAATGAGCAGTTCTTC.

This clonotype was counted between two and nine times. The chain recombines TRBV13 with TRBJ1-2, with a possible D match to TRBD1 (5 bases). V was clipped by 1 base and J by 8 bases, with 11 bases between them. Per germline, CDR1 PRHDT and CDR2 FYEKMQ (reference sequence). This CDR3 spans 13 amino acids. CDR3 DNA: TGTGCCAGCAGCTTAGTCCAGGGTGAGGGCTACACCTTC. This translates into CASSLVQGEGYTF.

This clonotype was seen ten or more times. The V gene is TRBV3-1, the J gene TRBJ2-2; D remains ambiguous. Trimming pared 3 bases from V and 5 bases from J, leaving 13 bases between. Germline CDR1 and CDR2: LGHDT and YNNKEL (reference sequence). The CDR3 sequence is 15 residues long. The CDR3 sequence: CASSHPGPPTGELFF. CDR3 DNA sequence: TGTGCCAGCAGCCACCCAGGACCGCCTACCGGGGAGCTGTTTTTT.

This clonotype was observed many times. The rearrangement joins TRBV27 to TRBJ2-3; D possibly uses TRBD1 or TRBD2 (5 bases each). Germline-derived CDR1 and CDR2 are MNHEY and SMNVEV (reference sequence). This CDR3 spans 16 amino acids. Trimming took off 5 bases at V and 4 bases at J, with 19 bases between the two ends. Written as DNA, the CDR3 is TGTGCCAGCAGTCCCGGACCAACGGGGACCCCAGATACGCAGTATTTT. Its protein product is CASSPGPTGTPDTQYF.

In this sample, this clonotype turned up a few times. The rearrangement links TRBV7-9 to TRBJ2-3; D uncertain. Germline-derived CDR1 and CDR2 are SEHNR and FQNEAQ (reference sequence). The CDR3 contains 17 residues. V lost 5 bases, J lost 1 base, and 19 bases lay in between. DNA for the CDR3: TGTGCCAGCAGCCTCTCCAAGGCCCAGTTCCGCACAGATACGCAGTATTTT. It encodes CASSLSKAQFRTDTQYF.

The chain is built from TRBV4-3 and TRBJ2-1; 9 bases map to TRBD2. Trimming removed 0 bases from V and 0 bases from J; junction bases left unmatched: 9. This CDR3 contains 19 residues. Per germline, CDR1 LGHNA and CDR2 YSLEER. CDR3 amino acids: CASSQEVGRLAVSYNEQFF. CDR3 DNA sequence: TGCGCCAGCAGCCAAGAGGTCGGGAGACTAGCGGTCTCCTACAATGAGCAGTTCTTC.

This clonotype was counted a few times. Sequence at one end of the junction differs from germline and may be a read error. The CDR3 sequence is CASSWTGVGNGQFF. DNA of the CDR3: TGTGCCAGCAGCTGGACAGGGGTTGGCAATGGGCAGTTCTTC. The chain has TRBV5-5 and TRBJ2-1, with 9 bases that match TRBD1. The CDR3 has 14 residues. CDR1 is SGHKS, CDR2 YYEKEE, per germline (reference sequence).

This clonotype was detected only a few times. The CDR3 sequence is CASSVAGIAGRAYNEQFF. DNA of the CDR3: TGCGCCAGCAGCGTGGCCGGCATAGCGGGACGAGCCTACAATGAGCAGTTCTTC. The chain has TRBV5-1 and TRBJ2-1; 8 nucleotides line up with TRBD2. Unmatched junction bases numbered 14, after V lost 4 bases and J lost 2 bases. This CDR3 contains 18 residues. Germline V gene sequence: CDR1 SGHRS, CDR2 YFSETQ.

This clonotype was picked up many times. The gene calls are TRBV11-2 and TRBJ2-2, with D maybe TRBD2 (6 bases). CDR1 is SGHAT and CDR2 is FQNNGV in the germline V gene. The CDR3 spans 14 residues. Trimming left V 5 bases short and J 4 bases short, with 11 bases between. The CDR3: CASSQDYRTGELFF. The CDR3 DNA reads TGTGCCAGCAGCCAGGACTACCGCACCGGGGAGCTGTTTTTT.

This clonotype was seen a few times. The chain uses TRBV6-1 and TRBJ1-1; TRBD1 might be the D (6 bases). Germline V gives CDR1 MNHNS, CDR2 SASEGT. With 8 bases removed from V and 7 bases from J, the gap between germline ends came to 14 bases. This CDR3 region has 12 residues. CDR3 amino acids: CASSAGRGEAFF. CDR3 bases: TGTGCCAGCTCTGCCGGCAGGGGTGAAGCTTTCTTT.

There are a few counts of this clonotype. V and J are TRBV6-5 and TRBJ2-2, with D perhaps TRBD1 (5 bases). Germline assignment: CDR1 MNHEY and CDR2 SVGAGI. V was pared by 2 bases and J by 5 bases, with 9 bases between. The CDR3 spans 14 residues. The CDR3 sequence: CASSYRGGTGELFF. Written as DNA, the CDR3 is TGTGCCAGCAGTTACAGGGGCGGAACCGGGGAGCTGTTTTTT.